This T cell receptor beta chain was observed in a study of cytomegalovirus exposure and HLA in healthy donors. The repertoire was sequenced with immunoSEQ multiplex PCR; TCRdb's copy has only in-frame clones and lacks some. The profile shows roughly 300,000 clones, around 86% of them singletons. This clone occurred a few times. The material sequenced was PBMCs. The receptor's source is a woman between 18 and 29 years old in good health and CMV-seronegative.

The CDR3 region has the DNA TGCGCCAGCAGCCAGGGCGCTGGGGCCAACGTCCTGACTTTC. Translation gives CASSQGAGANVLTF. This chain connects TRBV4-3 to TRBJ2-6, with no clear D. The V gene's germline CDR1 is LGHNA and CDR2 YSLEER. This CDR3 comprises 14 residues. V was cut by 3 bases and J by 2 bases, with 5 bases left in between.